This entry lists 15 T cell receptor beta chains sequenced from one sample in a study of cytomegalovirus exposure and HLA in healthy donors. Assay: immunoSEQ multiplex PCR; the TCRdb copy retains only in-frame clones and omits some. Here the sample spans 200,000 to 250,000 clones, over 70% being singletons. Sequenced sample: PBMCs. Receptors were obtained from a woman in her twenties or thirties in good health and CMV-seropositive.

This clone was seen a few times. The chain employs TRBV30 and TRBJ1-2; D not certain. The germline V gene encodes CDR1 GTSNPN and CDR2 SVGIG (reference sequence). Trimming took 5 bases from V and 4 from J, leaving 8 bases between them. The CDR3 runs 11 residues. CDR3 coding DNA: TGTGCCTGGGGCAGCCTCTATGGCTACACCTTC. Protein product: CAWGSLYGYTF.

The J gene is TRBJ2-7, the V gene TRBV7-9, with D tentatively TRBD1 or TRBD2 (5 bases each). Germline V gene data show CDR1 as SEHNR and CDR2 as FQNEAQ (reference sequence). The CDR3 is 12 residues long. Trimming removed 3 bases from V and 7 bases from J, with 10 bases in between. The CDR3 nucleotides read TGTGCCAGCAGCTTTGGGACGGGAGAGCAGTACTTC. Protein: CASSFGTGEQYF.

The chain has TRBV30 and TRBJ2-1; TRBD2 matches at 7 bases. Trimming at V came to 2 bases and at J to 7 bases, leaving 8 bases not matched to a gene. The CDR3 is 14 residues long. Germline CDR1 and CDR2: GTSNPN and SVGIG (reference sequence). The CDR3, as DNA: TGTGCCTGGAGTCCGGCCCCGGGGGGAAATGAGCAGTTCTTC. Translating gives CAWSPAPGGNEQFF.

A single count supports this clone. The chain employs TRBV11-2 and TRBJ1-1, with 7 positions matching TRBD1. The V gene end was trimmed by 2 bases and the J gene end by 1 base; junction bases not matched to a gene: 10. CDR3 size: 17 residues. The germline V gene has CDR1 SGHAT and CDR2 FQNNGV. The CDR3 region is CASSLRTGPRGNTEAFF. The CDR3 DNA sequence: TGTGCCAGCAGCTTAAGGACAGGCCCCCGTGGGAACACTGAAGCTTTCTTT. Full variable domain (remainder filled in from reference TRBV11-2 and TRBJ1-1): EAGVAQSPRYKIIEKRQSVAFWCNPISGHATLYWYQQILGQGPKLLIQFQNNGVVDDSQLPKDRFSAERLKGVDSTLKIQPAKLEDSAVYLCASSLRTGPRGNTEAFFGQGTRLTVV.

The rearrangement uses TRBV6-4 and TRBJ2-1; 14 bases are a match to TRBD2. Trimming took 5 bases from V and 8 from J; bases not matched to a gene: 5. Germline V CDR1 and CDR2: MRHNA, SNTAGT. This CDR3 comprises 15 residues. CDR3 sequence: CASSWGLAGVDEQFF. CDR3 in DNA: TGTGCCAGCAGTTGGGGACTAGCGGGAGTAGATGAGCAGTTCTTC.

This chain uses TRBV6-1 with TRBJ1-2; 7 bases agree with TRBD1. V dropped 0 bases and J dropped 6; count of bases not matched to a gene: 7. The CDR3 contains 15 residues. In germline, CDR1 is MNHNS, CDR2 SASEGT. CDR3: CASSEALLTGDGYTF. The CDR3 DNA follows: TGTGCCAGCAGTGAAGCGCTTCTCACAGGGGATGGCTACACCTTC.

The V gene is TRBV19, the J gene TRBJ1-4; 8 positions match TRBD1. There are 14 residues in the CDR3. Germline V lookup: CDR1 LNHDA, CDR2 SQIVND (reference sequence). V gave up 3 bases and J gave up 7 bases; unmatched junction bases: 4. The CDR3 loop is CASSIRDRREKLFF. CDR3 coding DNA: TGTGCCAGTAGTATTAGGGACAGGCGTGAAAAACTGTTTTTT.

This clone appeared once. The V call is TRBV15, the J call TRBJ2-6, with D hard to call. The germline gives CDR1 LNHNV, CDR2 YYDKDF (reference sequence). The ends were cut back, 1 base at V and 2 bases at J, with 6 bases in the middle. The CDR3 extends over 15 amino acids. DNA for the CDR3: TGTGCCACCAGCAGAGGTTCAGCTGGGGCCAACGTCCTGACTTTC. Translation: CATSRGSAGANVLTF.

This clone was counted once. This chain connects TRBV5-1 to TRBJ2-7; D uncertain. Germline-derived CDR1 and CDR2 are SGHRS and YFSETQ. The ends were cut back, 4 bases at V and 0 bases at J, with 17 bases in the middle. The CDR3 length is 16 residues. The CDR3 region is CASSRFRYQASYEQYF. CDR3 DNA: TGCGCCAGCAGCCGTTTCAGGTACCAGGCCTCCTACGAGCAGTACTTC.

The chain joins TRBV6-5 to TRBJ2-5; perhaps TRBD2 as D (5 bases). CDR1 MNHEY and CDR2 SVGAGI come from the germline V gene. V was clipped by 6 bases and J by 3 bases, with 17 bases between them. The CDR3 is made up of 15 amino acids. The DNA of the CDR3 is TGTGCCAGCAGATGGTCGGCGGGTACTGAAGAGACCCAGTACTTC. Its translation: CASRWSAGTEETQYF.

J is TRBJ2-7 and V is TRBV7-8; D perhaps matches TRBD1 (5 bases). V lost 5 bases, J lost 4 bases, and 15 bases lay in between. CDR1 is SGHVS and CDR2 is FQNEAQ in the germline V gene. This CDR3 has 14 amino acids. The CDR3 protein is CASSPQGWGYEQYF. The CDR3 DNA is TGTGCCAGCAGCCCCCAGGGATGGGGTTACGAGCAGTACTTC.

This chain connects TRBV6-5 to TRBJ2-7; 9 bases agree with TRBD2. V gave up 2 bases and J gave up 7 bases; unmatched junction bases: 12. Germline V gives CDR1 MNHEY, CDR2 SVGAGI. This CDR3 is 16 amino acids long. CDR3 in amino acids: CASSYGTGTSRREQYF. The CDR3 DNA reads TGTGCCAGCAGTTACGGCACCGGGACTAGCCGGCGAGAGCAGTACTTC.

This clone occurred once. V gene TRBV5-1 combines with J gene TRBJ2-1; possible D gene TRBD2, 5 bases. The V and J ends lost 0 bases and 2 bases respectively, with 9 bases between them. Germline assignment: CDR1 SGHRS and CDR2 YFSETQ. The CDR3 has 15 amino acids. The CDR3 spells CASSLAGNPYNEQFF. In nucleotides, the CDR3 is TGCGCCAGCAGCTTGGCCGGGAACCCCTACAATGAGCAGTTCTTC.

The rearrangement joins TRBV2 to TRBJ1-4; D gene ambiguous. The germline V and J ends were trimmed by 4 bases and 11 bases, with 8 bases remaining between them. The CDR3 is 11 residues long. The germline V gene encodes CDR1 SNHLY and CDR2 FYNNEI. This CDR3 reads CASSALTKLFF. CDR3 DNA: TGTGCCAGCAGTGCGTTGACCAAACTGTTTTTT.

The CDR3 sequence: CASKRQRTQHF. DNA for the CDR3: TGTGCCAGCAAGCGACAGAGGACCCAGCATTTT. V and J are TRBV28 and TRBJ1-5, with a tentative D call TRBD1 (5 bases). This CDR3 is 11 amino acids long. In germline, CDR1 is MDHEN, CDR2 SYDVKM. Trimming took off 7 bases at V and 11 bases at J, with 12 bases between the two ends.